The present TCR beta chain was sequenced within a study of blood T cell repertoires in COVID-19. The wider study: There were acute and convalescent COVID-19 samples, and they came from the United States, Italy and Spain.

Per the study methods: Reference gene primer amplification gave nucleated cell count estimates. Libraries were prepared by immunoSEQ multiplex PCR; TCRdb keeps only in-frame clonotypes and omits some of them. V, J and clone size were drawn from that table, and D and trimming were deduced from the DNA. The profile shows about 150,000 clones, about 89% of them singletons. Germline lookup yields CDR1 KGHSH and CDR2 LQKENI. Trimming stripped 1 base from V and 1 base from J, with 5 bases between. This CDR3 is 13 amino acids long. The clonotype comes from a man between 60 and 75 years old with active or convalescent COVID-19. The sample comprised peripheral blood. The chain recombines TRBV18 with TRBJ2-7; D remains ambiguous. The CDR3 DNA follows: TGTGCCAGCTCACCACTATCGTCCTACGAGCAGTACTTC. Protein sequence: CASSPLSSYEQYF.